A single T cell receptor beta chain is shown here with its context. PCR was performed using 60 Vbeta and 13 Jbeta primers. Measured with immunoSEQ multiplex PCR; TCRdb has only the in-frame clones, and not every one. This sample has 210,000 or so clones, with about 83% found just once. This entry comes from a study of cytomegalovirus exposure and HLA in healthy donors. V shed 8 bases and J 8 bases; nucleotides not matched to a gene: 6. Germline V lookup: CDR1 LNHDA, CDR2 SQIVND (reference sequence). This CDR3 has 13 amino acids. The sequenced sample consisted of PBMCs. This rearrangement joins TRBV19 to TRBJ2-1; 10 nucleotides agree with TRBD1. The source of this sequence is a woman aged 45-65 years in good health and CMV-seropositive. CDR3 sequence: CASSGTGDYEQFF. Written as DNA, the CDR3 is TGTGCCAGTTCCGGGACAGGGGACTATGAGCAGTTCTTC.